The entry below gives a single T cell receptor (beta chain) sequence along with its context. Its specificity is unknown. The data are from a study of graft-versus-host responses after intestinal transplantation. About the research overall: Every recipient had anti-thymocyte globulin induction and 3 to 4 years of tacrolimus plus steroids. Overall study results and limits: High graft-versus-host to host-versus-graft clonal ratios were found in allografts of patients who had graft-donor T cell macrochimerism. The authors found GvH clones in recipient marrow, some appearing first in ileum or blood. Researchers found peak circulating GvH clone levels linked to early post-transplant HvG declines.

Sequenced by immunoSEQ multiplex PCR; TCRdb stores in-frame clones only, minus some. The table records about 100,000 clones, roughly 91% of them present only once. V was shortened by 3 bases and J by 1 base, with 9 bases between the two germline ends. This CDR3 spans 14 amino acids. The germline V gene has CDR1 SGHAT and CDR2 FQNNGV. The chain is built from TRBV11-2 and TRBJ1-1; TRBD1 might be the D (5 bases). The source of this sequence is a human donor who was the organ donor for an intestinal transplant. The specimen was unstimulated CD4+ T cells sorted from spleen or lymph node cells, collected before transplant. CDR3: CASSLRTPNTEAFF. The CDR3, as DNA: TGTGCCAGCAGCTTGCGGACACCGAACACTGAAGCTTTCTTT.